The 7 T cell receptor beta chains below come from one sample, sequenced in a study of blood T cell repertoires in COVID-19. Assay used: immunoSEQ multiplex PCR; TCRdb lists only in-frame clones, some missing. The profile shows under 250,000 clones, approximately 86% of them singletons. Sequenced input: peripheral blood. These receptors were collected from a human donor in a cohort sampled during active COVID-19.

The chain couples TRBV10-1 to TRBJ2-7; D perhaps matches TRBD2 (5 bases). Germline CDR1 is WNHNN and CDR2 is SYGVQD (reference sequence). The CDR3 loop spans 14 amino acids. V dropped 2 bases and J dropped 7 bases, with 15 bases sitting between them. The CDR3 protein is CASSEEGVRGEQYF. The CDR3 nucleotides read TGCGCCAGCAGTGAGGAGGGCGTAAGAGGGGAGCAGTACTTC.

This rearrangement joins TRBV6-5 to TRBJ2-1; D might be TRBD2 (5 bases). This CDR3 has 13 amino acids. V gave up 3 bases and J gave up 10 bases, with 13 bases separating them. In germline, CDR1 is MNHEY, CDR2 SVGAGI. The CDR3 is CASSYEVRREQFF. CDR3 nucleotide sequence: TGTGCCAGCAGTTATGAAGTTCGGAGGGAGCAGTTCTTC.

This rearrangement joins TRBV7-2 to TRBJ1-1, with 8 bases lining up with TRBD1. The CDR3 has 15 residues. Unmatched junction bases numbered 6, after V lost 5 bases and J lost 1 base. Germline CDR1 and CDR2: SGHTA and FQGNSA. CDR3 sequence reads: CASSPRQGRNTEAFF. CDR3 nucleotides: TGTGCCAGCAGCCCCCGACAGGGGAGGAACACTGAAGCTTTCTTT.

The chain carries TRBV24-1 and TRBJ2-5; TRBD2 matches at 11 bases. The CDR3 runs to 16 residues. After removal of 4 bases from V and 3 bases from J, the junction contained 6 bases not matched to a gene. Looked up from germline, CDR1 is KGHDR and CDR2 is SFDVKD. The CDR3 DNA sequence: TGTGCCACCAGTGAAGACTTGACTAGCGGGGAAGAGACCCAGTACTTC. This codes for CATSEDLTSGEETQYF.

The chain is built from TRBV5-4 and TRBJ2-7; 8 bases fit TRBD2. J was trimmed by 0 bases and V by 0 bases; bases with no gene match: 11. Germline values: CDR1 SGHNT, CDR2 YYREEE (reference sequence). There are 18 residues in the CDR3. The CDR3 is CASSLEVVAGSSSYEQYF. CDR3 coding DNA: TGTGCCAGCAGCTTGGAGGTAGTAGCGGGGTCGAGCTCCTACGAGCAGTACTTC.

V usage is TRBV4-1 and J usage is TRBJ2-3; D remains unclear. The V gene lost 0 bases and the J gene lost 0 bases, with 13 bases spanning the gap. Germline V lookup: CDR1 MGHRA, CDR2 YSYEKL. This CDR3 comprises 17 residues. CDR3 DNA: TGCGCCAGCAGCCAAGAGTCCGGCGGCGGTAGCACAGATACGCAGTATTTT. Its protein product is CASSQESGGGSTDTQYF.

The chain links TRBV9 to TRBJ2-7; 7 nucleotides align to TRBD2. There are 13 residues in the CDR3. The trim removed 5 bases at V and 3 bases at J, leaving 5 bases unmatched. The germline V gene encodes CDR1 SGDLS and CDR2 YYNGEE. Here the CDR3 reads CASSLSGDYEQYF. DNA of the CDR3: TGTGCCAGCAGTCTAAGCGGGGACTACGAGCAGTACTTC.